This T cell receptor (beta chain) appears in the sequencing data of a study of T cell repertoires in cytomegalovirus infection. As for the study in general: Through public TCR beta signatures, both CMV infection and matching HLA type were indicated.

Study-level results: Ex vivo responses were dominated by HLA-C-restricted CMV-specific TCR beta clonotypes. Carriers of CMV plus the relevant HLA were identified by cumulative public TCR beta family frequency.

CDR3 size: 14 residues. V dropped 4 bases and J dropped 0 bases, with 6 bases sitting between them. TCRdb re-called the reads through MiXCR, storing one row per CDR3 protein. The sample contains about 680,000 distinct CDR3 sequences, approximately 24% of which appear only once. Points on this clonotype: Its antigen is unknown.

The clonotype comes from a human donor in good health (CMV status not recorded). Some clones in this sample may be carry-over from other donors' samples. The sequenced sample consisted of CD8+ T cells from PBMCs. This chain connects TRBV23-1 to TRBJ2-2; D not resolved. TRBV23-1 is labeled an ORF, and its function is uncertain. CDR3 coding DNA: TGCGCCAGCAGTCCCCACTCGAACACCGGGGAGCTGTTTTTT. Protein: CASSPHSNTGELFF.